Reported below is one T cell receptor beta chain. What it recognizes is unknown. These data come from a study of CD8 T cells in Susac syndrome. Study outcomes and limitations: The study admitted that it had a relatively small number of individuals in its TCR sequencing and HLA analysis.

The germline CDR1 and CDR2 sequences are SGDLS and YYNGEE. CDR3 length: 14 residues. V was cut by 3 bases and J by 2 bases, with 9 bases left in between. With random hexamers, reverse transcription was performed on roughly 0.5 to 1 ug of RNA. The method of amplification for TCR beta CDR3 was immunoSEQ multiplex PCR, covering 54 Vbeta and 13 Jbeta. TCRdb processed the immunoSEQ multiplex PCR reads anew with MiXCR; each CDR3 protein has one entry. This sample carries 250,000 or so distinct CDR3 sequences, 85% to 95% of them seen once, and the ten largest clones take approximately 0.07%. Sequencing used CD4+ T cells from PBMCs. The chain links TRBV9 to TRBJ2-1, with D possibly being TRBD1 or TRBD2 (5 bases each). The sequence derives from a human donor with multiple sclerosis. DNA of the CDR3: TGTGCCAGCAGCGCCACGGGACCCTACAATGAGCAGTTCTTC. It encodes CASSATGPYNEQFF.